Given below is one T cell receptor (beta chain) in context. The CDR3 runs 15 residues. Between the trimmed V and J ends, which lost 5 bases and 0 bases, there was a span of 11 bases. From germline, CDR1 is SGHDN and CDR2 FVKESK. The data were taken from a study of blood T cell repertoires in COVID-19. For the study at large: T cells, B-cell-depleted T cells, or PBMCs supplied cDNA or gDNA.

In the original analysis: From reference gene primer amplification, estimates of nucleated cell counts were derived. Sequencing used immunoSEQ multiplex PCR; TCRdb keeps in-frame clones, though not all of them. V and J calls and clone size are given by that table; D and trimming were obtained from the DNA. The table has about 74,000 clones, around 89% seen once. V and J are TRBV14 and TRBJ1-3; D is ambiguous. The sequenced sample was peripheral blood. The origin of this receptor is a woman of 80 years or more with acute or convalescent COVID-19. The CDR3 region has the DNA TGTGCCAGCAGCTCCCGGGAACGCTCTGGAAACACCATATATTTT. It is translated as CASSSRERSGNTIYF.